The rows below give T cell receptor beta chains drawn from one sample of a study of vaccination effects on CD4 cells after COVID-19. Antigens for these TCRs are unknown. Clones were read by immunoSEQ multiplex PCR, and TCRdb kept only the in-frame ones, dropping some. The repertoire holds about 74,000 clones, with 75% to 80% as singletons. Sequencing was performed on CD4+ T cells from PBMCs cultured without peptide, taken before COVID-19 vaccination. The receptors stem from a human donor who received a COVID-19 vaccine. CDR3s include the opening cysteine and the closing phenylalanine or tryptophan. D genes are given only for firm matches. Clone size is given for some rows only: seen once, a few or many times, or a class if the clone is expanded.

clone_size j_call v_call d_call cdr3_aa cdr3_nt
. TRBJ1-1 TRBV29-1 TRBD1 CSAGDREAFF TGCAGCGCAGGGGACAGGGAAGCTTTCTTT
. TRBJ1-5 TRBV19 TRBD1 CASKTGVGQPQHF TGTGCCAGTAAAACAGGGGTCGGGCAGCCCCAGCATTTT
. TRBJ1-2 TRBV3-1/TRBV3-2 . CASSQAGVANYGYTF TGTGCCAGCAGCCAAGCCGGGGTCGCTAACTATGGCTACACCTTC
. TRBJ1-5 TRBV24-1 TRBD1 CATSRQGSWQPQHF TGTGCCACCAGTAGACAGGGATCGTGGCAGCCCCAGCATTTT
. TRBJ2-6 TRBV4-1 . CASSRGSGANVLTF TGCGCCAGCAGCCGGGGATCTGGGGCCAACGTCCTGACTTTC
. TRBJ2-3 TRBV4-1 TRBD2 CASSQTSGGRGADTQYF TGCGCCAGCAGCCAGACTAGCGGGGGAAGAGGTGCAGATACGCAGTATTTT
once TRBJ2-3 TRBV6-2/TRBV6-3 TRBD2 CASSYPTSGGPTDTQYF TGTGCCAGCAGTTACCCGACTAGCGGGGGGCCCACAGATACGCAGTATTTT
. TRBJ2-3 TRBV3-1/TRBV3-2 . CASSQDRAPDTQYF TGTGCCAGCAGCCAGGATCGCGCGCCAGATACGCAGTATTTT
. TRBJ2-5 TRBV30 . CAWSPGRISSTQYF TGTGCCTGGAGTCCCGGGCGGATAAGTTCGACCCAGTACTTC
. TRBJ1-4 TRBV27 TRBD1 CASSDTGGASLEKLFF TGTGCCAGCAGTGACACAGGGGGCGCGTCTCTCGAAAAACTGTTTTTT
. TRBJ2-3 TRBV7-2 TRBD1 CASSFMGPTGSRDTQYF TGTGCCAGCAGCTTCATGGGACCGACAGGGTCTAGAGATACGCAGTATTTT
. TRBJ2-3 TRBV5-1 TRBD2 CASSLAGLATDTQYF TGCGCCAGCAGCTTGGCGGGACTAGCGACAGATACGCAGTATTTT
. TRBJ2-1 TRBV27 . CASSRYHEQFF TGTGCCAGCAGTCGTTACCATGAGCAGTTCTTC
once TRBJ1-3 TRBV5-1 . CASSLYSSGNTIYF TGCGCCAGCAGCTTGTATAGCTCTGGAAACACCATATATTTT
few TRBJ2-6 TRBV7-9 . CASSHASGANVLTF TGTGCCAGCAGTCACGCCTCTGGGGCCAACGTCCTGACTTTC
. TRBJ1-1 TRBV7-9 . CASSWKNTEAFF TGTGCCAGCAGCTGGAAGAACACTGAAGCTTTCTTT
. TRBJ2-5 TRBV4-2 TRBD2 CASSQEGPSGLGKTQYF TGTGCCAGCAGCCAAGAAGGGCCTAGCGGTCTAGGAAAGACCCAGTACTTC
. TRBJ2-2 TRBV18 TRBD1 CASSPQGQGTGELFF TGTGCCAGCTCCCCCCAGGGACAGGGGACCGGGGAGCTGTTTTTT
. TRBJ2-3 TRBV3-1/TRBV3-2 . CASSPNPQNTQYF TGTGCCAGCAGCCCGAACCCGCAAAATACGCAGTATTTT
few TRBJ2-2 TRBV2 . CASSQNGLTGELFF TGTGCCAGCAGTCAAAATGGCCTCACCGGGGAGCTGTTTTTT
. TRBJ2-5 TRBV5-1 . CASSLDLGVEETQYF TGCGCCAGCAGCTTGGATCTGGGAGTAGAGGAGACCCAGTACTTC
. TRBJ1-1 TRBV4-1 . CASSPRTEVETEAFF TGCGCCAGCAGCCCTCGGACGGAGGTAGAAACTGAAGCTTTCTTT
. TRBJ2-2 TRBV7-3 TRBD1 CASSPGQGANTGELFF TGTGCCAGCAGCCCCGGACAGGGGGCGAACACCGGGGAGCTGTTTTTT
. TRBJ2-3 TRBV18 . CASSTNRVLKASTDTQYF TGTGCCAGCTCAACAAACAGGGTTTTAAAGGCTAGCACAGATACGCAGTATTTT
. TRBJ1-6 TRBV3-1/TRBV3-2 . CASSQGGWSPLHF TGTGCCAGCAGCCAAGGCGGGTGGTCACCCCTCCACTTT
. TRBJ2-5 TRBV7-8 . CASRFVGRLETQYF TGTGCCAGCCGTTTCGTGGGGCGCCTAGAGACCCAGTACTTC
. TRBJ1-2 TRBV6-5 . CASSYSAFRAYYGYTF TGTGCCAGCAGTTACTCCGCCTTCCGGGCATACTATGGCTACACCTTC
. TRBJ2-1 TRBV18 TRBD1 CASSPPGTGPYNEQFF TGTGCCAGCTCACCACCCGGGACAGGGCCCTACAATGAGCAGTTCTTC
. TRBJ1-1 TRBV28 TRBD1 CASNFYRTGAAEAFF TGTGCCAGCAATTTCTACAGAACAGGGGCCGCTGAAGCTTTCTTT